Below, one T cell receptor (beta chain) is given with its context. Per the germline V gene, CDR1 is LGHNA and CDR2 is YSLEER. This CDR3 comprises 18 residues. V shed 3 bases and J 1 base; nucleotides not matched to a gene: 7. As originally analysed: How many nucleated cells were present was estimated from reference gene primer amplification. Clones were sequenced by immunoSEQ multiplex PCR, and TCRdb holds only the in-frame ones, with some missing. V and J calls and clone size are those listed in that table; D and trimming were worked out from the DNA. Seen here are some 180,000 clones, around 82% observed once, and the top ten hold over 2%. The data belong to a study of blood T cell repertoires in COVID-19. In the study overall: Sites across the United States, Italy and Spain contributed samples from acute and convalescent COVID-19. In each case, the material was cDNA or gDNA derived from T cells, B-cell-depleted T cells, or PBMCs.

The J gene is TRBJ2-2, the V gene TRBV4-3, with 11 bases that match TRBD2. Sequencing was carried out using peripheral blood. This sequence was found in a woman of 80 years or more with acute or convalescent COVID-19. The CDR3 reads CASSQKALAGGNTGELFF. CDR3 sequence (DNA): TGCGCCAGCAGCCAGAAGGCTCTAGCGGGGGGGAACACCGGGGAGCTGTTTTTT.